These 14 T cell receptor beta chains came from one sample sequenced in a study of shared clonotypes between healthy human individuals. Sequenced by immunoSEQ multiplex PCR; TCRdb stores in-frame clones only, minus some. The data contain some 1 million clones, about 80% of them singletons. Material: memory CD4+ T cells sorted from blood. The subset was: CD45RA-negative fraction. These receptors all come from a man between 18 and 35 years old in good health.

This sequence joins TRBV19 and TRBJ2-7, with a possible D match to TRBD1 (5 bases). The CDR3 covers 14 residues. V was cut by 1 base and J by 4 bases, with 11 bases left in between. Per the germline V gene, CDR1 is LNHDA and CDR2 is SQIVND (reference sequence). CDR3 in amino acids: CASSIGPGLYEQYF. In nucleotides, the CDR3 is TGTGCCAGTAGTATAGGGCCAGGGCTTTACGAGCAGTACTTC.

CDR3 in amino acids: CASGSTVQFF. Written as DNA, the CDR3 is TGTGCCAGCGGCAGTACAGTGCAGTTCTTC. The chain is built from TRBV6-1 and TRBJ2-1; no clear D. There are 10 residues in the CDR3. Trimming cost V 8 bases and J 12 bases, with 11 bases left between them. Per the germline V gene, CDR1 is MNHNS and CDR2 is SASEGT.

The chain uses TRBV6-1 and TRBJ2-7, with D tentatively TRBD1 (5 bases). Germline V CDR1 and CDR2: MNHNS, SASEGT. Trimming stripped 4 bases from V and 0 bases from J, with 16 bases between. The CDR3 covers 16 residues. For the CDR3, the DNA is TGTGCCAGCAGTGCCCTTTCTGGGGCGAGCTCCTACGAGCAGTACTTC. This encodes CASSALSGASSYEQYF.

This chain links TRBV6-1 with TRBJ2-4; no firm D call. V was trimmed by 1 base and J by 0 bases, leaving 4 bases between them. The CDR3 has 14 residues. The germline CDR1 and CDR2 sequences are MNHNS and SASEGT. The CDR3 bases are TGTGCCAGCAGTGAAGAGTTAGCCAAAAACATTCAGTACTTC. It encodes CASSEELAKNIQYF.

V is TRBV11-2 and J is TRBJ2-3; tentatively, D is TRBD2 (10 bases). Germline-derived CDR1 and CDR2 are SGHAT and FQNNGV. V was cut by 6 bases and J by 1 base, with 26 bases left in between. The CDR3 runs to 19 residues. CDR3 sequence: CASRRTGVAGGPGTDTQYF. CDR3 nucleotide sequence: TGTGCCAGCAGACGGACAGGGGTAGCGGGAGGTCCTGGCACAGATACGCAGTATTTT.

V is TRBV6-1 and J is TRBJ2-1, with D maybe TRBD1 (7 bases). Trimming stripped 3 bases from V and 8 bases from J, with 14 bases between. The CDR3 is 14 residues long. Germline V lookup: CDR1 MNHNS, CDR2 SASEGT. CDR3 region: CASSDGGGIDEQFF. CDR3 DNA sequence: TGTGCCAGCAGTGATGGAGGGGGCATCGATGAGCAGTTCTTC.

This chain connects TRBV6-1 to TRBJ2-3; D gene unclear. Germline CDR1 and CDR2: MNHNS and SASEGT. V shed 6 bases and J shed 5 bases, with 9 bases lying between them. This CDR3 region has 12 residues. In DNA, the CDR3 is TGTGCCAGCAGAGCTGAAGGAGATACGCAGTATTTT. It codes for CASRAEGDTQYF.

This clone was counted between two and nine times. The chain combines TRBV5-1 with TRBJ1-2, with a weak D call TRBD1 (5 bases). The germline V gene encodes CDR1 SGHRS and CDR2 YFSETQ. V lost 1 base and J 3 bases, leaving 16 bases between the germline ends. There are 16 residues in the CDR3. This CDR3 reads CASSLLEGHFDYGYTF. The CDR3 bases are TGCGCCAGCAGCTTGCTCGAGGGGCATTTTGACTATGGCTACACCTTC.

A word on this clone: The sample has other DNA sequences that encode this CDR3 too. The genes are TRBV5-1 and TRBJ1-1; D remains unclear. The length of the CDR3 is 14 residues. Per germline, CDR1 SGHRS and CDR2 YFSETQ. V was cut by 0 bases and J by 2 bases, with 8 bases left in between. The CDR3 loop is CASSLGPANTEAFF. CDR3 coding DNA: TGCGCCAGCAGCTTGGGACCAGCCAACACTGAAGCTTTCTTT. Supplemented by reference TRBV5-1 and TRBJ1-1, the full variable domain reads KAGVTQTPRYLIKTRGQQVTLSCSPISGHRSVSWYQQTPGQGLQFLFEYFSETQRNKGNFPGRFSGRQFSNSRSEMNVSTLELGDSALYLCASSLGPANTEAFFGQGTRLTVV.

The chain combines TRBV4-1 with TRBJ1-4; D unresolved. In germline, CDR1 is MGHRA, CDR2 YSYEKL. V lost 2 bases, J lost 4 bases, and 17 bases lay in between. This CDR3 region has 17 residues. CDR3 residues: CASSQFPEANYNEKLFF. The CDR3 DNA follows: TGCGCCAGCAGCCAATTCCCGGAGGCAAATTATAATGAAAAACTGTTTTTT.

The rearrangement uses TRBV7-9 and TRBJ2-1, with TRBD2 matching 11 bases. The CDR3 contains 15 residues. V lost 4 bases, J lost 6 bases, and 5 bases stayed unmatched. Germline lookup yields CDR1 SEHNR and CDR2 FQNEAQ (reference sequence). CDR3 sequence (DNA): TGTGCCAGCAGCTATAGCGGGGGGGCTATCAATGAGCAGTTCTTC. This translates into CASSYSGGAINEQFF.

The rearrangement links TRBV6-1 to TRBJ1-1; D not resolved. V shed 3 bases and J shed 6 bases, with 14 bases lying between them. The germline V gene has CDR1 MNHNS and CDR2 SASEGT. This CDR3 has 14 amino acids. The CDR3 DNA sequence: TGTGCCAGCAGTGAGGAGGGTGGGTCAGCTGAAGCTTTCTTT. This sequence encodes CASSEEGGSAEAFF.

This chain links TRBV28 with TRBJ2-5, with 7 nucleotides matching TRBD2. V trimming: 3 bases; J trimming: 9 bases; junction bases outside the gene matches: 4. Germline V gene data show CDR1 as MDHEN and CDR2 as SYDVKM. The CDR3 extends over 12 amino acids. The CDR3 nucleotides read TGTGCCAGCAGTTTGCCTCTAGCGGCCCAGTACTTC. Translated: CASSLPLAAQYF.

As for this clone: The identical CDR3 is also encoded by other nucleotide sequences in the sample. The chain carries TRBV5-1 and TRBJ2-1; D unresolved. This CDR3 is built from 13 residues. V was clipped by 1 base and J by 7 bases, with 9 bases between them. Germline V CDR1 and CDR2: SGHRS, YFSETQ. CDR3 sequence reads: CASSLSWGNEQFF. CDR3 sequence (DNA): TGCGCCAGCAGCTTGAGTTGGGGAAATGAGCAGTTCTTC.